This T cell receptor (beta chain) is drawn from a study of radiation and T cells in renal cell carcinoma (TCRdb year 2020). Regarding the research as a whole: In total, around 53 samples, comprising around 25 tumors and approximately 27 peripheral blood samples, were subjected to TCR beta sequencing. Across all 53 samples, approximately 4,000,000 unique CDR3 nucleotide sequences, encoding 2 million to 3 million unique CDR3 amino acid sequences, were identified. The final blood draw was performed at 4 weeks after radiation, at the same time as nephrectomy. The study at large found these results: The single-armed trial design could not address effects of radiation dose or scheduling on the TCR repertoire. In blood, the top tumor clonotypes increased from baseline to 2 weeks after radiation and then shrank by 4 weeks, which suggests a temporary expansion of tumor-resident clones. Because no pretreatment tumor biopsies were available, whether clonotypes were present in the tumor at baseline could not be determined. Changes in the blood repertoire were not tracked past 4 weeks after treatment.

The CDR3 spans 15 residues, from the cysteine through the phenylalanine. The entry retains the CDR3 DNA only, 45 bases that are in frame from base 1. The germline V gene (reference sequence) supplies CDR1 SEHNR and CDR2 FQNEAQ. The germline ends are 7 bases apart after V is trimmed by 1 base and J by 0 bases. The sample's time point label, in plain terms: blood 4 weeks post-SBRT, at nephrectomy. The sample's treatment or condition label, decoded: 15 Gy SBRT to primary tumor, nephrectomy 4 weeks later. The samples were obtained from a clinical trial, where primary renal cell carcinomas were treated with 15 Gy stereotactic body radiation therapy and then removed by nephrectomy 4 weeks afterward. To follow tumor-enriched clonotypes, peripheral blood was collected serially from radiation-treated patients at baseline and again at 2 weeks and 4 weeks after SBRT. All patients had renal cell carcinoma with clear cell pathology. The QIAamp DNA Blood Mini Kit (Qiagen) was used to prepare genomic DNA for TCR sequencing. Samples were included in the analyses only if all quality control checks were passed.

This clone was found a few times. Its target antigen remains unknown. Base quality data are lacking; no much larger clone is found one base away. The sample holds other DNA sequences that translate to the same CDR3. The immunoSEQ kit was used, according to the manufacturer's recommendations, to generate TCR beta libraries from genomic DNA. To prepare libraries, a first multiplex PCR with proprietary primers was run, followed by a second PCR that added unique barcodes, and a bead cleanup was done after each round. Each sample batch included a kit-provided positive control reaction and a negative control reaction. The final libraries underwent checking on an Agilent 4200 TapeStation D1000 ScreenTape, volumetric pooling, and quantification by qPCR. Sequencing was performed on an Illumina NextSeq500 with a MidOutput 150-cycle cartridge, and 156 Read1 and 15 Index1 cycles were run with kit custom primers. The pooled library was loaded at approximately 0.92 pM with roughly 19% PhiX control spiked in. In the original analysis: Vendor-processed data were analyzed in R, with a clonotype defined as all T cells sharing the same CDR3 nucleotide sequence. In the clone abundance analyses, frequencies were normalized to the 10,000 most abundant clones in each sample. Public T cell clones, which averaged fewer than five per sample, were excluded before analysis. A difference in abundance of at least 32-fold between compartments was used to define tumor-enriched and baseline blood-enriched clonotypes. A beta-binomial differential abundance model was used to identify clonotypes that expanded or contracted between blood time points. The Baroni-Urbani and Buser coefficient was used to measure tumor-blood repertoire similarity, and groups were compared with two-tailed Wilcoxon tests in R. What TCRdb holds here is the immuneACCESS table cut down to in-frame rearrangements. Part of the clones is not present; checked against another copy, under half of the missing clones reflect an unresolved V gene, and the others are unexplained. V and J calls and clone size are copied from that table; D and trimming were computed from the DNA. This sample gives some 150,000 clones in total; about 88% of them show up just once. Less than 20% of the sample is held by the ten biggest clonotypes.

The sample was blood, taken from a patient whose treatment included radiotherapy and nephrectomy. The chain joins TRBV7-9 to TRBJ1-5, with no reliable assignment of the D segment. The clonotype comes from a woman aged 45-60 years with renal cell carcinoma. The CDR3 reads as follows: CASSLVGDSNQPQHF. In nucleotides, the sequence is TGTGCCAGCAGCTTAGTCGGGGATAGCAATCAGCCCCAGCATTTT. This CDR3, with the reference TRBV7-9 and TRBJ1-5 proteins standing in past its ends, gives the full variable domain DTGVSQNPRHKITKRGQNVTFRCDPISEHNRLYWYRQTLGQGPEFLTYFQNEAQLEKSRLLSDRFSAERPKGSFSTLEIQRTEQGDSAMYLCASSLVGDSNQPQHFGDGTRLSIL.